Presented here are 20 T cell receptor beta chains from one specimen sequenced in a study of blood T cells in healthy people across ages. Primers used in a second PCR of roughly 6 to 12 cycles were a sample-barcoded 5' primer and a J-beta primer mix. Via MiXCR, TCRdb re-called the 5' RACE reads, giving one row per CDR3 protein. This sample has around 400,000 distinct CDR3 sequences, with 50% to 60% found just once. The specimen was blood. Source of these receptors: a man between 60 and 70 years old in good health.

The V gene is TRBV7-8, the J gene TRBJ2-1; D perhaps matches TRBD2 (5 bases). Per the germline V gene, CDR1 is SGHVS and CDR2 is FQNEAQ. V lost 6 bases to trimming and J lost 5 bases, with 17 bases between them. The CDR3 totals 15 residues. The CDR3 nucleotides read TGTGCCAGCAGGGCCCGTAGAGGGCCACACAATGAGCAGTTCTTC. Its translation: CASRARRGPHNEQFF. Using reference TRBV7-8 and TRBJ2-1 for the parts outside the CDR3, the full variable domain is GAGVSQSPRYKVAKRGQDVALRCDPISGHVSLFWYQQALGQGPEFLTYFQNEAQLDKSGLPSDRFFAERPEGSVSTLKIQRTQQEDSAVYLCASRARRGPHNEQFFGPGTRLTVL.

CDR3 DNA: TGTGCCAGCAGCCCGGGGGTAGCGTACACTGAAGCTTTCTTT. Residues: CASSPGVAYTEAFF. This chain links TRBV7-3 with TRBJ1-1, with D maybe TRBD1 (5 bases). The CDR3 totals 14 residues. The germline CDR1 and CDR2 sequences are SGHTA and FQGTGA. V gave up 5 bases and J gave up 3 bases, with 13 bases separating them.

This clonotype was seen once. The CDR3, as DNA: TGTGCCAGCAGTCGTACGAGCAGCATAGGGAACGAGCAGTACTTC. Residues: CASSRTSSIGNEQYF. The J gene is TRBJ2-7, the V gene TRBV6-2 or TRBV6-3; D remains ambiguous. Trimming removed 5 bases at V and 5 bases at J, with 19 bases between. From germline, CDR1 is MNHEY and CDR2 SVGEGT. This CDR3 has 15 amino acids.

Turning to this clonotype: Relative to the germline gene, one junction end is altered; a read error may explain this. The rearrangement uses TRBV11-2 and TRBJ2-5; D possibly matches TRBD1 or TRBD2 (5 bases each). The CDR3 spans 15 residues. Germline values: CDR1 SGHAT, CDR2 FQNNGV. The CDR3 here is CASSLVGDSQETQYF. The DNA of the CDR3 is TGTGCCAGCAGTTTAGTGGGAGACAGCCAAGAGACCCAGTACTTC.

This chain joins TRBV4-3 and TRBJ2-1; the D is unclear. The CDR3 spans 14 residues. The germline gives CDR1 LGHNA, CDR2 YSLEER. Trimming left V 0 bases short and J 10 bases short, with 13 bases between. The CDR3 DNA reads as TGCGCCAGCAGCCAAGATACCCGAGTAGGCGAGCAGTTCTTC. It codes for CASSQDTRVGEQFF.

CDR3: CSARAIQETQYF. The CDR3 region has the DNA TGCAGTGCTAGGGCAATACAAGAGACCCAGTACTTC. The rearrangement uses TRBV20-1 and TRBJ2-5, with D hard to call. Per germline, CDR1 DFQATT and CDR2 SNEGSKA (reference sequence). This CDR3 is 12 amino acids long. Trimming removed 3 bases at V and 2 bases at J, with 7 bases between.

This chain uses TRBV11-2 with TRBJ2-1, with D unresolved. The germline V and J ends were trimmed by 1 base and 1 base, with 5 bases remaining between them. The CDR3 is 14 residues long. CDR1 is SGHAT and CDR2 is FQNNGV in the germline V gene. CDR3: CASSLVQSYNEQFF. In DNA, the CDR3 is TGTGCCAGCAGCTTAGTGCAATCCTACAATGAGCAGTTCTTC. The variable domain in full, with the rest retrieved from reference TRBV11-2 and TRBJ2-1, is EAGVAQSPRYKIIEKRQSVAFWCNPISGHATLYWYQQILGQGPKLLIQFQNNGVVDDSQLPKDRFSAERLKGVDSTLKIQPAKLEDSAVYLCASSLVQSYNEQFFGPGTRLTVL.

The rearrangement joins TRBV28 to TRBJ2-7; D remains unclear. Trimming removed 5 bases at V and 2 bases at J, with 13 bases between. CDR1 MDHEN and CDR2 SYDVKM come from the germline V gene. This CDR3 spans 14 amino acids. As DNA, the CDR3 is TGTGCCAGCAGTCCCCCCGCGGTTCCCTACGAGCAGTACTTC. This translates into CASSPPAVPYEQYF.

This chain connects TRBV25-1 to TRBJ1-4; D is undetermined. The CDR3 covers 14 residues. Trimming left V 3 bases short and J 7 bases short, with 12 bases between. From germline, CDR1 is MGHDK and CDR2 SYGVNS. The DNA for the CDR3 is TGTGCCAGCAGTGATACACGCGGACGTGAAAAACTGTTTTTT. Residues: CASSDTRGREKLFF.

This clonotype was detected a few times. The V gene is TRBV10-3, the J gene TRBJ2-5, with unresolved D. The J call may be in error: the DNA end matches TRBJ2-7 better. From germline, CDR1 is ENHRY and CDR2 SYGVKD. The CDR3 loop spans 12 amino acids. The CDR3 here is CAISAADYEQYF. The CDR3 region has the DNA TGTGCCATCTCGGCCGCGGACTACGAGCAGTACTTC.

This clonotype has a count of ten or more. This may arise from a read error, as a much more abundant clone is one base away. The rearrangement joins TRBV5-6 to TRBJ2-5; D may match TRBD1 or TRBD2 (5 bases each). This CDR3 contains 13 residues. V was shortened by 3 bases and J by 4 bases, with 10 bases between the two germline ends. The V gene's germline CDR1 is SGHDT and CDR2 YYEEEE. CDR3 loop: CASSWRTRETQYF. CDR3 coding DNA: TGTGCCAGCAGCTGGAGGACAAGAGAGACCCAGTACTTC.

The CDR3 sequence: CAKRLAGNYEQYF. For the CDR3, the DNA is TGTGCCAAGCGACTAGCGGGTAACTACGAGCAGTACTTC. The genes are TRBV5-3 and TRBJ2-1; 10 positions match TRBD2. Gene TRBJ2-7 matches the end of the DNA better, so the J call may be wrong. TRBV5-3 is an ORF for which the function is uncertain. This CDR3 comprises 13 residues.

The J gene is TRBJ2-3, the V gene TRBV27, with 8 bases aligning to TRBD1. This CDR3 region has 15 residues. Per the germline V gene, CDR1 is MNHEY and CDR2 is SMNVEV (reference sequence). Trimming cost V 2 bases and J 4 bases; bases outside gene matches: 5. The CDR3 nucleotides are TGTGCCAGCAGTTTACGGACAGGGTCCGCAGATACGCAGTATTTT. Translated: CASSLRTGSADTQYF.

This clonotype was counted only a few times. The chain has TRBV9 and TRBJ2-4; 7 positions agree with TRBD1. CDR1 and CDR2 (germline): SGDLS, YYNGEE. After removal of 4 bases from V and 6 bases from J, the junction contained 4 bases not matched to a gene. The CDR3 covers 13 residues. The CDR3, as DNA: TGTGCCAGCAGCAGGGGGCCGGGAAACATTCAGTACTTC. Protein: CASSRGPGNIQYF.

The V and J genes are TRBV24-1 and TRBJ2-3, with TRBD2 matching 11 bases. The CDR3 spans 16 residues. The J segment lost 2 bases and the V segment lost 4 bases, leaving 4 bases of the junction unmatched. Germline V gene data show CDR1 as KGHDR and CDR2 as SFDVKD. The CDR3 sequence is CATSEASGGTTDTQYF. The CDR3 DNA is TGTGCCACCAGTGAGGCTAGCGGGGGGACCACAGATACGCAGTATTTT.

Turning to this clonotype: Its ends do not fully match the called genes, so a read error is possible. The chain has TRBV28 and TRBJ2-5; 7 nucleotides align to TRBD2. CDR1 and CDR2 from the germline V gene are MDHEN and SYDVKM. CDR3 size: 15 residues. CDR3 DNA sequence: TGTGCCTGCAGTCTAGGCGGGGGTTACCAAGAGACCCAGTACTTC. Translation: CACSLGGGYQETQYF.

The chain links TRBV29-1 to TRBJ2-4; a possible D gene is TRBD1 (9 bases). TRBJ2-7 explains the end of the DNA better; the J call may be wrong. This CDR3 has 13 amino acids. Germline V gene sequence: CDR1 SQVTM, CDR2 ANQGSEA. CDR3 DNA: TGCAGCGGCGGGGGGACAGGGCGCTACGAGCAGTACTTC. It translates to CSGGGTGRYEQYF.

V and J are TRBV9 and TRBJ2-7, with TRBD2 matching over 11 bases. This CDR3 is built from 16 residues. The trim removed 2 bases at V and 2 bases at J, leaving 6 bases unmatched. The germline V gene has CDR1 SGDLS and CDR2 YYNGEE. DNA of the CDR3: TGTGCCAGCAGCGTCTCTAGCGGGGGGCCTCCCTACGAGCAGTACTTC. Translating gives CASSVSSGGPPYEQYF.

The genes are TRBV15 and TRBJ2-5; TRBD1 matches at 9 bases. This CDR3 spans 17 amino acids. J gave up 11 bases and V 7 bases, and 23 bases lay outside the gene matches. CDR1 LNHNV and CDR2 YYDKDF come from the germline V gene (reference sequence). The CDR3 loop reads CATTAITGGRSYNEQYF. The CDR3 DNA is TGTGCCACCACGGCTATAACAGGGGGCCGCTCCTACAATGAGCAGTACTTC. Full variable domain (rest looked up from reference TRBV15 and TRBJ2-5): DAMVIQNPRYQVTQFGKPVTLSCSQTLNHNVMYWYQQKSSQAPKLLFHYYDKDFNNEADTPDNFQSRRPNTSFCFLDIRSPGLGDTAMYLCATTAITGGRSYNEQYFGPGTRLLVL.

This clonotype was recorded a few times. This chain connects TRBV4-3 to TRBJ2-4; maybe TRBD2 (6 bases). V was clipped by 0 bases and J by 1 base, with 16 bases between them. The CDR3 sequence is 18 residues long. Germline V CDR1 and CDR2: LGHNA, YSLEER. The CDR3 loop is CASSQDGTSFIAKNIQYF. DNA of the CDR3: TGCGCCAGCAGCCAAGATGGTACTAGCTTTATCGCCAAAAACATTCAGTACTTC.